The TCR beta chain under discussion was sequenced for a study of blood T cell repertoires in COVID-19. The method was immunoSEQ multiplex PCR; TCRdb's version includes in-frame clones alone and lacks a portion of them. Counted here are some 250,000 clones, more than 75% occurring once; the ten biggest clones make up 10% to 15%. The receptor's source is a man aged 80 or over with acute or convalescent COVID-19. Source material: peripheral blood.

CDR3 loop: CASSQEQTSGTEAFF. CDR3 coding DNA: TGTGCCAGCAGCCAAGAGCAGACTTCGGGCACTGAAGCTTTCTTT. This chain links TRBV3-1 (or the pseudogene TRBV3-2) with TRBJ1-1, with D uncertain. V was cut by 0 bases and J by 4 bases, with 12 bases left in between. Germline CDR1 reads LGHDT; CDR2 reads YNNKEL (reference sequence). This CDR3 region has 15 residues.